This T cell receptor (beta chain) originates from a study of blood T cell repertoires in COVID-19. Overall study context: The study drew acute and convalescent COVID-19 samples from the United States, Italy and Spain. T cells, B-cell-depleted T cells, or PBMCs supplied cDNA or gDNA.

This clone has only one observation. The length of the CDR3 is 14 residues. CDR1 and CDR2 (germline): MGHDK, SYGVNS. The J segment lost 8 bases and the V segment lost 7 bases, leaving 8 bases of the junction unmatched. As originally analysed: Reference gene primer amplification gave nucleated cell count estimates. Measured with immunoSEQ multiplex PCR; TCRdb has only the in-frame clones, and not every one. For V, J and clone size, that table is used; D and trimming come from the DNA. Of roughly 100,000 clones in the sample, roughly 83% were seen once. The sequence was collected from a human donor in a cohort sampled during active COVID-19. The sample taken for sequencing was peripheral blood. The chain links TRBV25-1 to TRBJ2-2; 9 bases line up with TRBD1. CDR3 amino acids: CASTPRGTGGELFF. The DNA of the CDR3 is TGTGCCAGCACCCCTCGGGGGACAGGGGGGGAGCTGTTTTTT.